These T cell receptor beta chains were read from a single sample in a study of vaccination and CD4 T cells after COVID-19. Antigens for these TCRs are unknown. TCRdb reprocessed the PCR reads with MiXCR, giving one entry per CDR3 protein. This sample has fewer than 4,500 distinct CDR3 sequences; approximately 15% occur once, and the top ten carry approximately 19%. Input material: CD4+ T cells from blood, cultured in vitro. These receptors were obtained from a human donor who had recovered from COVID-19. Both conserved end residues are part of each CDR3.

V gene	J gene	CDR3 protein
TRBV2	TRBJ2-1	CASSSYNEQFF
TRBV27	TRBJ2-7	CASSLSSGTVLYEQYF
TRBV5-8	TRBJ2-2	CASSRRERSLNTGELFF
TRBV7-9	TRBJ2-5	CASSLEGTQYF
TRBV7-9	TRBJ1-6	CASSSTGDSPLHF
TRBV9	TRBJ2-7	CASSQTLVTEQYF
TRBV20-1	TRBJ2-3	CSAQRGNTDTQYF
TRBV7-2	TRBJ2-7	CASSLAGGPYEQYF
TRBV20-1	TRBJ1-5	CSARLQGYNQPQHF
TRBV29-1	TRBJ2-1	CSVAPGLAGAWEQFF
TRBV2	TRBJ2-5	CASRGLSVPTQYF
TRBV19	TRBJ1-1	CASSARGRGAITEAFF
TRBV20-1	TRBJ1-2	CSAGGGGHYGYTF
TRBV20-1	TRBJ2-1	CSAPPKRGPEGYNEQFF
TRBV20-1	TRBJ1-5	CSALTGLSNQPQHF
TRBV12-3/TRBV12-4	TRBJ2-7	CASSPLLSSYEQYF
TRBV12-3/TRBV12-4	TRBJ2-3	CASIRGGRDTDTQYF
TRBV3-1	TRBJ1-6	CASSQIGGDSPLHF
TRBV12-3/TRBV12-4	TRBJ1-1	CASSLSGPNTEAFF
TRBV11-2	TRBJ2-7	CASSPDRVYEQYF
TRBV21-1	TRBJ1-3	CASRQPTVSGNTIYF
TRBV25-1	TRBJ2-3	CASRAGTDTQYF
TRBV20-1	TRBJ2-5	CSAMSGQDKISAQYF
TRBV20-1	TRBJ2-5	CSAAEWQQETQYF
TRBV19	TRBJ2-5	CASSRGDGGTQYF